Below are 4 T cell receptor beta chains sequenced from a single sample in a study of CD8 T cells in Susac syndrome (dated by TCRdb to the late 2010s). The receptor library was made with the immunoSEQ multiplex PCR assay. RNA was extracted using the RNeasy kit, and roughly 0.5 to 1 microgram was reverse transcribed with random hexamers. The raw public reads went through TCRdb reprocessing: fastp at Q25, MiXCR clone calling, in-frame beta chains kept. Identical CDR3 protein sequences are pooled into one entry, listed with their most common genes and DNA. This sample has fewer than 80,000 distinct CDR3 sequences in its table, and approximately 95% of those were observed once. The ten largest clones add up to 0.24% of the sample. The sample taken for sequencing was CD8+ T cells from PBMCs. The receptor set was obtained from a human donor in good health.

V and J are TRBV4-2 and TRBJ2-2; D unclear. This CDR3 contains 13 residues. The V gene lost 3 bases and the J gene lost 6 bases, with 8 bases spanning the gap. CDR1 and CDR2 from the germline V gene are LGHNA and YNFKEQ. The CDR3 nucleotides are TGTGCCAGCAGCCACCTCGAACCCGGGGAGCTGTTTTTT. Translated: CASSHLEPGELFF.

The V gene is TRBV9, the J gene TRBJ1-6; D is unclear. From germline, CDR1 is SGDLS and CDR2 YYNGEE. The CDR3 extends over 14 amino acids. V lost 4 bases and J 6 bases, leaving 11 bases between the germline ends. The CDR3 nucleotides are TGTGCCAGCAGCACGCATCGGGGTAATTCACCCCTCCACTTT. Translation: CASSTHRGNSPLHF.

The chain joins TRBV7-9 to TRBJ2-7, with unresolved D. From germline, CDR1 is SEHNR and CDR2 FQNEAQ (reference sequence). The length of the CDR3 is 13 residues. V lost 1 base, J lost 4 bases, and 8 bases lay in between. The CDR3 region is CASSLGTAYEQYF. The CDR3 bases are TGTGCCAGCAGCTTAGGGACCGCTTACGAGCAGTACTTC. The full variable domain, in which reference TRBV7-9 and TRBJ2-7 provide the parts outside the CDR3, is DTGVSQNPRHKITKRGQNVTFRCDPISEHNRLYWYRQTLGQGPEFLTYFQNEAQLEKSRLLSDRFSAERPKGSFSTLEIQRTEQGDSAMYLCASSLGTAYEQYFGPGTRLTVT.

The V and J genes are TRBV13 and TRBJ2-4, with TRBD1 matching over 7 bases. CDR3 size: 16 residues. J lost 4 bases, V lost 2 bases, and 8 bases had no gene match. CDR1 is PRHDT, CDR2 FYEKMQ, per germline (reference sequence). The CDR3 DNA is TGTGCCAGCAGCTTAACGGTAGACAGGGCTAAAAACATTCAGTACTTC. This sequence encodes CASSLTVDRAKNIQYF.